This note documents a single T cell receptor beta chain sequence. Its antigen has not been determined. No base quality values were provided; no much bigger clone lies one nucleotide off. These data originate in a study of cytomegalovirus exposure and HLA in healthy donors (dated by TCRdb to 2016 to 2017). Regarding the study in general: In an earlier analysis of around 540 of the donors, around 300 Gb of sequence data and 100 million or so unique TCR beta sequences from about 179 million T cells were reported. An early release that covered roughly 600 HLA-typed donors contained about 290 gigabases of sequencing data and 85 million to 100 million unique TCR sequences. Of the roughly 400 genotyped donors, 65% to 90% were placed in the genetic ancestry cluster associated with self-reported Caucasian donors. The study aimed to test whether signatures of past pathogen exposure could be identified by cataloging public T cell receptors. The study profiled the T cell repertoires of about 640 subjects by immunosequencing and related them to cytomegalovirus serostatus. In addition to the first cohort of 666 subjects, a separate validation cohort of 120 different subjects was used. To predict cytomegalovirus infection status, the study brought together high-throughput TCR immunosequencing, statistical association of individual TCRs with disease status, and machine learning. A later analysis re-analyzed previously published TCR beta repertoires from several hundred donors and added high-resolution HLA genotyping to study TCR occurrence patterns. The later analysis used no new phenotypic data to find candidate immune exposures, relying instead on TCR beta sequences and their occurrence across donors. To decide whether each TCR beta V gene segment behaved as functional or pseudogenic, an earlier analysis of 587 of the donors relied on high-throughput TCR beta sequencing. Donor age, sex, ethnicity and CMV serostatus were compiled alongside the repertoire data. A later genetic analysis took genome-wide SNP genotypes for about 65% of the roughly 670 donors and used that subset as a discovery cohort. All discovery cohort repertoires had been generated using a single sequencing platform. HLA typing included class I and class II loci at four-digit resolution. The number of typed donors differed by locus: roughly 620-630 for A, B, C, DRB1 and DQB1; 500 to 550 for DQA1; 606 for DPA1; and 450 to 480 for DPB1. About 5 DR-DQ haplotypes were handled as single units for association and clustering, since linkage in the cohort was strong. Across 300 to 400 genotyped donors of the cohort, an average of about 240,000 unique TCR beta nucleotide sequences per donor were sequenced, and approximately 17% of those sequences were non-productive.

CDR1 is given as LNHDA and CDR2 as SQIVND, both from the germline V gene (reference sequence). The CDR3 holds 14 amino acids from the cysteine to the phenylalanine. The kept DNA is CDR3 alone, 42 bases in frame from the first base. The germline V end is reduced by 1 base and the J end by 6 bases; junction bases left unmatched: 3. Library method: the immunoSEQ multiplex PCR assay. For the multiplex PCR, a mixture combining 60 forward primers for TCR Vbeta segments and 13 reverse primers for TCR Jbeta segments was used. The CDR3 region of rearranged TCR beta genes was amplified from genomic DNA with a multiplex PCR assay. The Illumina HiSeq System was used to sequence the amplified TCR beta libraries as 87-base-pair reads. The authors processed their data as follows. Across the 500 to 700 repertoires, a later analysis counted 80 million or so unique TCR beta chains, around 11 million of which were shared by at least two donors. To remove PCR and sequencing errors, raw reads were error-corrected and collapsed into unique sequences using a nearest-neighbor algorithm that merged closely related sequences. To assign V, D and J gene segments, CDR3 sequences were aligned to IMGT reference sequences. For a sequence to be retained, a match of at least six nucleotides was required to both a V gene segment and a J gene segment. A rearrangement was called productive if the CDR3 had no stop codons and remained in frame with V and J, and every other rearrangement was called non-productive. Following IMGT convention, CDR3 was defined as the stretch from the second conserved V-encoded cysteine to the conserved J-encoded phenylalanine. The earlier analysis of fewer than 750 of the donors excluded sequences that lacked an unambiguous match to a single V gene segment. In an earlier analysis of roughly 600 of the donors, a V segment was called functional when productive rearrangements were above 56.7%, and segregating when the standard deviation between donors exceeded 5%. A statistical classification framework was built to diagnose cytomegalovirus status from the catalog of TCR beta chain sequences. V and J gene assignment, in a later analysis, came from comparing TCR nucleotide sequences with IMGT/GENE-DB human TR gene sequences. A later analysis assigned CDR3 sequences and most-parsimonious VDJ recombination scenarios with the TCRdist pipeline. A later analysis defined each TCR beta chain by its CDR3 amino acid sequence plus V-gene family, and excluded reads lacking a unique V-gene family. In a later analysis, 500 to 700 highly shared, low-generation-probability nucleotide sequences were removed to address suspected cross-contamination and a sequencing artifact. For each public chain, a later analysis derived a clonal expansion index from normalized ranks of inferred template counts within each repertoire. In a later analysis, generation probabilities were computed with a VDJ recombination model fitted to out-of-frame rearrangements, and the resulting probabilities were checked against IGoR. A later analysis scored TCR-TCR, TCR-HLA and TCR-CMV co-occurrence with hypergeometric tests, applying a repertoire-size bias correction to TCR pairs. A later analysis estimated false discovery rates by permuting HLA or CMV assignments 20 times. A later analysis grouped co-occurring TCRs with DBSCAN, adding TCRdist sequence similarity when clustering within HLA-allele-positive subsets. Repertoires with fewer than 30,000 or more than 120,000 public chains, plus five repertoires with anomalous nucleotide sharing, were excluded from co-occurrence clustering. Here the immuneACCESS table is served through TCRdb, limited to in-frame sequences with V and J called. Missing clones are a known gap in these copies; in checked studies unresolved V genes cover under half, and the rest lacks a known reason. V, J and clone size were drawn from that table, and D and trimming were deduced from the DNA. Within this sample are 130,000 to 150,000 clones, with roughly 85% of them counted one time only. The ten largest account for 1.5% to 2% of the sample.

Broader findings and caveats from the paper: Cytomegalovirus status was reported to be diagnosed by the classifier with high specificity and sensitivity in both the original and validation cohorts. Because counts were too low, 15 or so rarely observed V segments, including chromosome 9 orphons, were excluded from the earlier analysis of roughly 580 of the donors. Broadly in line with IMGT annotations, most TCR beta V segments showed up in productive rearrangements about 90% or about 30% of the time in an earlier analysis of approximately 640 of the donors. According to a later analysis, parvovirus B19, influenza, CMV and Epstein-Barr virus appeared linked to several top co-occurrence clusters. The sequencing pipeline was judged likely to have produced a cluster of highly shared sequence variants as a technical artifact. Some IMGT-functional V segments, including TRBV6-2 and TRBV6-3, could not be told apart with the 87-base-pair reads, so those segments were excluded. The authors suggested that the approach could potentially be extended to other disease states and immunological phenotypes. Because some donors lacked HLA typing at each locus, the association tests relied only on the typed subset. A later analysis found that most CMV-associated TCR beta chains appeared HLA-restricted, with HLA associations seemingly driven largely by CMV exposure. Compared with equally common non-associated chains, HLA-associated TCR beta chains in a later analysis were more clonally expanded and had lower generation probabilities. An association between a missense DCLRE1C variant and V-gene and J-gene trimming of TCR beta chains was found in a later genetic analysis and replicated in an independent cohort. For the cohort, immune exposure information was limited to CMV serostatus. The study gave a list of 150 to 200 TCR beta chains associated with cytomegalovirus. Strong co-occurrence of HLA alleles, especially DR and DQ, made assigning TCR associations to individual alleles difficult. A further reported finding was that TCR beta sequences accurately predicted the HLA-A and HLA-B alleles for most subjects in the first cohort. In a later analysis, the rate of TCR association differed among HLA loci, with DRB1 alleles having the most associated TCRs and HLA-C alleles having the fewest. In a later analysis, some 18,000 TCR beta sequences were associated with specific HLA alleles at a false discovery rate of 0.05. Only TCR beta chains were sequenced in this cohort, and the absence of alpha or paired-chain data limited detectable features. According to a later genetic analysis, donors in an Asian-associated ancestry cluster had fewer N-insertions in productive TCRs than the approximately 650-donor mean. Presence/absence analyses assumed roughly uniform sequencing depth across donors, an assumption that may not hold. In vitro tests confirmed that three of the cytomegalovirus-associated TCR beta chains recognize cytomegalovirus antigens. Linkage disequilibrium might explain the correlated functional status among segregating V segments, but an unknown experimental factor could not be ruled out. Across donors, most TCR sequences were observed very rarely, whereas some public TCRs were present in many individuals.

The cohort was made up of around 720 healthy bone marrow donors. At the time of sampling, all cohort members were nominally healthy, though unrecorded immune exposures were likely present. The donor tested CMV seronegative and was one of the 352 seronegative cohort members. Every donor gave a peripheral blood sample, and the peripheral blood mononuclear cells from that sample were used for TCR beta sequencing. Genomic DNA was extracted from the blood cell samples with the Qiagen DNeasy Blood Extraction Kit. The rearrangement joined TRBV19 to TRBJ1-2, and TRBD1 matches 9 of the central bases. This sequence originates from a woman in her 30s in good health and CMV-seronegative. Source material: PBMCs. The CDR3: CASSIVGQGNGYTF. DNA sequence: TGTGCCAGTAGTATAGTGGGACAGGGCAATGGCTACACCTTC.